This T cell receptor beta chain was sequenced during a study of T cells in women clearing cervical HPV infection. Study in general: Controls' single incident HPV16 infection cleared within 12 months without precancer. Cases' blood sampling followed lesion detection by median about 150 days (90 to 200).

Study findings and constraints: It is unknown whether associations predate infection; no effector/memory or HPV-specific sorting. Richness differences could reflect unmeasured T-cell content per sample.

Some clones are missing from TCRdb's copy, which holds only in-frame ones; the method was immunoSEQ multiplex PCR. Its table records 20,000 to 25,000 clones. J was trimmed by 2 bases and V by 7 bases; bases with no gene match: 8. The CDR3 runs to 14 residues. The germline CDR1 and CDR2 sequences are LNHDA and SQIVND (reference sequence). As regards this clone: The antigen is undetermined. Coverage ceases 3 residues before the CDR3 finishes, and the germline J gene fills in the end.

The clonotype originates from a woman between 18 and 70 years old with a cervical HPV16 infection that either progressed to CIN3+ or cleared (not recorded which). This chain uses TRBV19 with TRBJ2-7; TRBD1 agrees at 7 bases. The sample taken for sequencing was blood buffy coat. CDR3 bases read: TGTGCCAGTAAACCGAGGACAGGAGCCTACGAG. Protein product: CASKPRTGAYE. The entire CDR3 reads CASKPRTGAYEQYF. The full variable domain, completed using reference TRBV19 and TRBJ2-7, is DGGITQSPKYLFRKEGQNVTLSCEQNLNHDAMYWYRQDPGQGLRLIYYSQIVNDFQKGDIAEGYSVSREKKESFPLTVTSAQKNPTAFYLCASKPRTGAYEQYFGPGTRLTVT.